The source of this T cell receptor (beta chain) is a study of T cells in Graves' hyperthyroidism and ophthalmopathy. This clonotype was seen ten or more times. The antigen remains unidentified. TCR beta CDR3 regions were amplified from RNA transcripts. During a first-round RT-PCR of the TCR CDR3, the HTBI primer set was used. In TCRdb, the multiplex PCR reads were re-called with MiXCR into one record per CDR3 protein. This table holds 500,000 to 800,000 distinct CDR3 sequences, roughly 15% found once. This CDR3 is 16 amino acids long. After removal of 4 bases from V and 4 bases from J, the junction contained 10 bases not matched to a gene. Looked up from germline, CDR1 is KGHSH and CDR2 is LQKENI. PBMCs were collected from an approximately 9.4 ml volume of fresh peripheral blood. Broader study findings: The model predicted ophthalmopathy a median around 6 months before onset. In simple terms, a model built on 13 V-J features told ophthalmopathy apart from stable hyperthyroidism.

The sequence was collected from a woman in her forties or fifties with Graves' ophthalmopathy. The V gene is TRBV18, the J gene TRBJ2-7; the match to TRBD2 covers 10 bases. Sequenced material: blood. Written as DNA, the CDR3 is TGTGCCAGCTCACGCCCGACTAGCGGGTACCCTTACGAGCAGTACTTC. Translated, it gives CASSRPTSGYPYEQYF.